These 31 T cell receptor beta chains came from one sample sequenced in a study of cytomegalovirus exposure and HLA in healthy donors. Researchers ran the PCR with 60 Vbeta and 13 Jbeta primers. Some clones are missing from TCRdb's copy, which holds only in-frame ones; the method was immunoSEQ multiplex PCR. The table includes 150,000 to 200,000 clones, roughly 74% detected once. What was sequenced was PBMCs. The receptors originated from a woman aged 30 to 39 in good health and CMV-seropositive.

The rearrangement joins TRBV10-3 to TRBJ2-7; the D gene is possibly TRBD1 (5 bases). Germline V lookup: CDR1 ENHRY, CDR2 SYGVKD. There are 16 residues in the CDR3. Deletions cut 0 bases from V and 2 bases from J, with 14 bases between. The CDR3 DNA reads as TGTGCCATCAGTGAGTCGATCGACAGAAAGACCTACGAGCAGTACTTC. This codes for CAISESIDRKTYEQYF.

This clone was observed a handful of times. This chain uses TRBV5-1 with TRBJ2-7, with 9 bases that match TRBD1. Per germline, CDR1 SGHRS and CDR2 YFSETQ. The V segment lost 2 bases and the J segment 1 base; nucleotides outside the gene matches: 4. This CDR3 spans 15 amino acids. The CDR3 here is CASSFTGTGSYEQYF. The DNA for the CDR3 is TGCGCCAGCAGCTTCACCGGGACAGGGTCCTACGAGCAGTACTTC.

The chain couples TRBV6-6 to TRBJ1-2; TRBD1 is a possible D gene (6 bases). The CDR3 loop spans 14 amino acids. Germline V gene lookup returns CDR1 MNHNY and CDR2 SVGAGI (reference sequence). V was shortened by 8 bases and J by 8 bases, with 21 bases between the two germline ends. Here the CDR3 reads CASHGPGGQGGYTF. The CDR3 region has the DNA TGTGCCAGCCACGGACCGGGGGGCCAAGGGGGCTACACCTTC.

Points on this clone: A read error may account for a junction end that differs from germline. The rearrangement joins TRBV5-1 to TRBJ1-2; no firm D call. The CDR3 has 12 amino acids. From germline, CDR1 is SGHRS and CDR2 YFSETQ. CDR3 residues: CASSPSNYGCTF. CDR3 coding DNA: TGCGCCAGCAGCCCGAGTAACTATGGCTGCACCTTC.

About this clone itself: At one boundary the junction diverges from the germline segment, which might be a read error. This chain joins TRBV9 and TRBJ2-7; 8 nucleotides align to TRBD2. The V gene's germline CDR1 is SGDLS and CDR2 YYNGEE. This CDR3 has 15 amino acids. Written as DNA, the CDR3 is TGTGCCAGCAGCGCTCGCGGGGGGAGCTCCGACGAGCAGTACTTC. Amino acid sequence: CASSARGGSSDEQYF.

In DNA form, the CDR3 reads TGCGCCAGCTCAGAGGCCTCCACCGGGACATTTAGTGAGCAGTACTTC. Its translation is CASSEASTGTFSEQYF. The gene calls are TRBV10-1 and TRBJ2-7, with D possibly matching TRBD1 (6 bases). Per the germline V gene, CDR1 is WNHNN and CDR2 is SYGVQD (reference sequence). With 8 bases removed from V and 7 bases from J, the gap between germline ends came to 27 bases. This CDR3 region has 16 residues.

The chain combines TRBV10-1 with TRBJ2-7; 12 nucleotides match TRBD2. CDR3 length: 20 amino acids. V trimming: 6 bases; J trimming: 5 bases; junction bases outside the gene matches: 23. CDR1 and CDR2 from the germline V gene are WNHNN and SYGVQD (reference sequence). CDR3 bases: TGCGCCAGCAGCCAAGCGATTACTAGCGGGGGGATCGATGGGGCGAACGAGCAGTACTTC. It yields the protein CASSQAITSGGIDGANEQYF.

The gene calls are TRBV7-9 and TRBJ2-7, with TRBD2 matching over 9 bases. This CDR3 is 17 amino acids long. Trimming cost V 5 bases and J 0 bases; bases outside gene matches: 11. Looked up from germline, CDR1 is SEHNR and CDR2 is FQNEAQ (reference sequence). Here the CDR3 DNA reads TGTGCCAGCAGCCAAGGGGGGCTAGCGGGGCTCTCCTACGAGCAGTACTTC. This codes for CASSQGGLAGLSYEQYF.

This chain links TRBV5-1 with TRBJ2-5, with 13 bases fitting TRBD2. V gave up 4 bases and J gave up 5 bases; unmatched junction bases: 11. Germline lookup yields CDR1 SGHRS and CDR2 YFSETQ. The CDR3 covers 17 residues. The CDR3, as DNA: TGCGCCAGCAGCCCGAGGACTAGCGGGGGCCCGGGGGAGACCCAGTACTTC. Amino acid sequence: CASSPRTSGGPGETQYF.

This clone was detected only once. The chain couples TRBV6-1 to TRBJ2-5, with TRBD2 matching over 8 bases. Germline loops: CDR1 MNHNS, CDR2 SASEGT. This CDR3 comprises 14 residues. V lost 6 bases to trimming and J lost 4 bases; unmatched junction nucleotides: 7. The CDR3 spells CASRRGRRRETQYF. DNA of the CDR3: TGTGCCAGCAGACGCGGGAGGAGGCGAGAGACCCAGTACTTC.

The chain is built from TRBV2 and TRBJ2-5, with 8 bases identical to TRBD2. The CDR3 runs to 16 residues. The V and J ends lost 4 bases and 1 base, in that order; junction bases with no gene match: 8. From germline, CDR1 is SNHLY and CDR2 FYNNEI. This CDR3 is CASSVGGTSGQETQYF. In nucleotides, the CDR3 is TGTGCCAGCAGTGTGGGGGGTACTAGCGGCCAAGAGACCCAGTACTTC. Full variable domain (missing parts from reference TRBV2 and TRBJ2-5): EPEVTQTPSHQVTQMGQEVILRCVPISNHLYFYWYRQILGQKVEFLVSFYNNEISEKSEIFDDQFSVERPDGSNFTLKIRSTKLEDSAMYFCASSVGGTSGQETQYFGPGTRLLVL.

In DNA form, the CDR3 reads TGTGCCAGCAGCCAGGGGGCTGAAAACACCGGGGAGCTGTTTTTT. Its translation: CASSQGAENTGELFF. The chain joins TRBV14 to TRBJ2-2; TRBD1 might be the D (6 bases). With 3 bases removed from V and 2 bases from J, the gap between germline ends came to 10 bases. The CDR3 runs 15 residues. Germline V gives CDR1 SGHDN, CDR2 FVKESK.

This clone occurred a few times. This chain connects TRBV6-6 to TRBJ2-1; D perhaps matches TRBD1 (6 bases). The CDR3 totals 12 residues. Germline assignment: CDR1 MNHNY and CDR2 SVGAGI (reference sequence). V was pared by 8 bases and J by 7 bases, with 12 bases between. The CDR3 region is CASGLGANEQFF. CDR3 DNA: TGTGCCAGCGGCCTGGGGGCAAATGAGCAGTTCTTC.

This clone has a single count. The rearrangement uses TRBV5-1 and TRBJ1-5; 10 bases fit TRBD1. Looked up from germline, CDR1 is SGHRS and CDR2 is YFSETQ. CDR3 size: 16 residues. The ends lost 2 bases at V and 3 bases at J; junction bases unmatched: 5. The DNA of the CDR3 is TGCGCCAGCAGCTTAGGGGACAGGGGTCACAATCAGCCCCAGCATTTT. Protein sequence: CASSLGDRGHNQPQHF.

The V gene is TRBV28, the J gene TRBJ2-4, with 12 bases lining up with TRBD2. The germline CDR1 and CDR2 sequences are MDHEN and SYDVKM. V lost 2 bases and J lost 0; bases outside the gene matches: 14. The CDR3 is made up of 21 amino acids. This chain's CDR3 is CASSLPEVLAGGFGAKNIQYF. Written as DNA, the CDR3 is TGTGCCAGCAGTTTACCCGAGGTACTAGCGGGAGGTTTCGGAGCCAAAAACATTCAGTACTTC.

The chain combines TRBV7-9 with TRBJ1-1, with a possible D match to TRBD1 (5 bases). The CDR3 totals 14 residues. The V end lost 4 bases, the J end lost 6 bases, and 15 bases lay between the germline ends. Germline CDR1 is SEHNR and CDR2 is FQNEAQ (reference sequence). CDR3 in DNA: TGTGCCAGCAGCTATTCTTCAGGGTACGCTGAAGCTTTCTTT. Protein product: CASSYSSGYAEAFF.

CDR3 sequence: CASLPGLAGKEQFF. In nucleotides, the CDR3 is TGTGCCAGCCTCCCTGGGCTAGCGGGGAAGGAGCAGTTCTTC. The chain couples TRBV2 to TRBJ2-1; 9 bases are a match to TRBD2. CDR3 length: 14 amino acids. Trimming removed 8 bases from V and 10 bases from J; junction bases left unmatched: 12. Germline V lookup: CDR1 SNHLY, CDR2 FYNNEI.

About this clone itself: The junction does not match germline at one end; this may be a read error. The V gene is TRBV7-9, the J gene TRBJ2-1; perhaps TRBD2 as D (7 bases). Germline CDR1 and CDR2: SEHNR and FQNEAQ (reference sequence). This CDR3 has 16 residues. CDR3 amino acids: CSSSLGLGGARNEQFF. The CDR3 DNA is TGTTCCAGCAGCTTAGGATTGGGGGGGGCAAGGAATGAGCAGTTCTTC.

The CDR3: CASSKFSPGTGSYEQYF. The CDR3 DNA reads as TGTGCCAGCAGTAAGTTTTCGCCGGGGACAGGTTCCTACGAGCAGTACTTC. The chain combines TRBV28 with TRBJ2-7; TRBD1 matches at 8 bases. The germline gives CDR1 MDHEN, CDR2 SYDVKM. CDR3 length: 17 amino acids. V shed 5 bases and J 1 base; nucleotides not matched to a gene: 13. Complete variable domain (other parts from reference TRBV28 and TRBJ2-7): DVKVTQSSRYLVKRTGEKVFLECVQDMDHENMFWYRQDPGLGLRLIYFSYDVKMKEKGDIPEGYSVSREKKERFSLILESASTNQTSMYLCASSKFSPGTGSYEQYFGPGTRLTVT.

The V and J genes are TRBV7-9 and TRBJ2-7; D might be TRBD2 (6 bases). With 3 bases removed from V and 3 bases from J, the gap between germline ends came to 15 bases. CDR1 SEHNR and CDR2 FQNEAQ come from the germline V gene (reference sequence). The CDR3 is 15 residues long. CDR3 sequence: CASSFGSRGGYEQYF. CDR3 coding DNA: TGTGCCAGCAGCTTCGGGTCCCGGGGAGGCTACGAGCAGTACTTC.

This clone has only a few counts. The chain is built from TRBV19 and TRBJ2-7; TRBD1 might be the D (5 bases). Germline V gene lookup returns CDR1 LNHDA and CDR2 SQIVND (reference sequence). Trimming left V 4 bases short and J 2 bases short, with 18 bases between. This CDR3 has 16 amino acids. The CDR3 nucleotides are TGTGCCAGTAGTAGAATTCCCTCACAAGGGGCCTACGAGCAGTACTTC. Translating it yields CASSRIPSQGAYEQYF.

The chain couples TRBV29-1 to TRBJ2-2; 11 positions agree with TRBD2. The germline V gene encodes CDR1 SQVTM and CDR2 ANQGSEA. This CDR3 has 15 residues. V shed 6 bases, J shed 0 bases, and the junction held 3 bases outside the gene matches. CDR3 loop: CSVTSGGANTGELFF. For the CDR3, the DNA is TGCAGCGTAACTAGCGGGGGCGCGAACACCGGGGAGCTGTTTTTT.

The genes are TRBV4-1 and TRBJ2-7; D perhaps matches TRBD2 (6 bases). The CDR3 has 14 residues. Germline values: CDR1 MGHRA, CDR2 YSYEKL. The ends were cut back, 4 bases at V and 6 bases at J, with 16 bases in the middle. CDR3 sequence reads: CASSPQEGSGEQYF. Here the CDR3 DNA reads TGCGCCAGCAGCCCTCAGGAGGGGAGTGGCGAGCAGTACTTC.

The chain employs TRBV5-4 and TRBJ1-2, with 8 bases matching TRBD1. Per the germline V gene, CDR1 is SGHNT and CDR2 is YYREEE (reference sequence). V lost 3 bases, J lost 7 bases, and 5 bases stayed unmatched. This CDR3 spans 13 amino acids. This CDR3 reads CASSWVGQGGYTF. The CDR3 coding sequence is TGTGCCAGCAGCTGGGTCGGACAGGGTGGCTACACCTTC.

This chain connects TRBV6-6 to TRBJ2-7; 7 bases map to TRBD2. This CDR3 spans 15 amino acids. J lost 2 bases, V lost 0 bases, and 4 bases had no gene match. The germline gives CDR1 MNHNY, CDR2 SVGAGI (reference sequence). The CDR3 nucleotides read TGTGCCAGCAGTTACTCGGCTAGCGGAACCTACGAGCAGTACTTC. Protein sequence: CASSYSASGTYEQYF.

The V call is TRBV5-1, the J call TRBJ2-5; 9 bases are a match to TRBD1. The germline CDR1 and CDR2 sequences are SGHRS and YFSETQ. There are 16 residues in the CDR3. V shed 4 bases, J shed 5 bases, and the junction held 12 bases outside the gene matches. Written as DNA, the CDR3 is TGCGCCAGCAGCCCCGGGACAGGGAACAGATGGGAGACCCAGTACTTC. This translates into CASSPGTGNRWETQYF.

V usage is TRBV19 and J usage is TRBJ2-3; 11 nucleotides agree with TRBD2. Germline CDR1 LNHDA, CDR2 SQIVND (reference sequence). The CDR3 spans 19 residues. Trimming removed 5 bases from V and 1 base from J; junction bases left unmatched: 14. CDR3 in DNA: TGTGCCAGTAGTTCAGTAGCGGGAGGGTGGAGTCTTCGCACAGATACGCAGTATTTT. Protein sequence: CASSSVAGGWSLRTDTQYF.

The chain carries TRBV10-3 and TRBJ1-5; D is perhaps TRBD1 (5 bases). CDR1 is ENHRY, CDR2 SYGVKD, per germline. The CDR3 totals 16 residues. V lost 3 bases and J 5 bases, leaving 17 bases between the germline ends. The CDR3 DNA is TGTGCCATCAGTGACGTAGGGACTGGTTTCGATCAGCCCCAGCATTTT. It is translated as CAISDVGTGFDQPQHF.

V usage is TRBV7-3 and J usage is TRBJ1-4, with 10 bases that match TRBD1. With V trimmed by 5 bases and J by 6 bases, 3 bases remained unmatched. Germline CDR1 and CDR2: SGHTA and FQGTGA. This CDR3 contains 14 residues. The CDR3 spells CASSKGTGDEKLFF. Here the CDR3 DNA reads TGTGCCAGCAGCAAAGGGACAGGGGATGAAAAACTGTTTTTT.

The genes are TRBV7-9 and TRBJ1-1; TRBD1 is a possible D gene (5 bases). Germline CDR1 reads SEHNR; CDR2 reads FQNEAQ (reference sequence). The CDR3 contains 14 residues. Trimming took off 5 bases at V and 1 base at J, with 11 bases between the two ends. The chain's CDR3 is CASSPGARNTEAFF. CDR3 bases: TGTGCCAGCAGCCCTGGGGCACGGAACACTGAAGCTTTCTTT.

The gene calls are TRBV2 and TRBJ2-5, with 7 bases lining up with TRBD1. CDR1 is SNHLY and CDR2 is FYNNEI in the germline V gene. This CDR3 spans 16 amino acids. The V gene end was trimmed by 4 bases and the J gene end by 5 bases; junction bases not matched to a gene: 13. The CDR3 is CASSGPTGLPKETQYF. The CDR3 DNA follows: TGTGCCAGCAGTGGGCCGACAGGGCTTCCTAAGGAGACCCAGTACTTC.